The text below deals with one TCR beta chain. What it binds is unknown. Per germline, CDR1 MDHEN and CDR2 SYDVKM. The length of the CDR3 is 13 residues. V was pared by 8 bases and J by 4 bases, with 14 bases between. In each case, RNA was isolated and then reverse transcribed into cDNA as the sequencing template. The table came from immunoSEQ multiplex PCR; TCRdb's copy has only in-frame clones and leaves some out. The sample carries roughly 100,000 clones, 45% to 60% recorded once. This specimen comes from a study of CD8+ T cells in alopecia areata. PBMC-derived CD4+ and CD8+ T cells were sorted. Study conclusions and caveats: Scalp data also include sequences from resident alphabeta T cells of normal skin.

The receptor was derived from a human donor in good health. The chain recombines TRBV28 with TRBJ1-2, with D possibly TRBD1 on 6 matching bases. The sample was CD4+ T cells sorted from blood. This CDR3 is CASGRDISYGYTF. The CDR3 nucleotides are TGTGCCAGCGGCCGGGACATATCCTATGGCTACACCTTC.